The T cell receptor (beta chain) under discussion was sequenced for a study of identical twins. With 3 bases removed from V and 11 bases from J, the gap between germline ends came to 19 bases. The CDR3 is 13 residues long. Germline CDR1 is DFQATT and CDR2 is SNEGSKA (reference sequence). A single record per CDR3 protein comes from TCRdb applying MiXCR to the 5' RACE reads. The sample holds around 1.7 million distinct CDR3 sequences, 32% seen once. This clonotype was counted between two and nine times. Its antigen is as yet unknown. Points from the study as a whole: Fewer insertions characterized abundant cord blood beta clonotypes, whereas memory repertoires showed none.

This rearrangement joins TRBV20-1 to TRBJ1-1; D perhaps matches TRBD1 (5 bases). This clonotype was sampled from a newborn girl in good health. Sequenced material: cord blood. In DNA form, the CDR3 reads TGCAGTGCTAGCCAAACCAAGTGGGGGGATGCTTTCTTT. Encoded protein: CSASQTKWGDAFF.